The subject of this entry is one T cell receptor (beta chain). The antigen is not known. The source of the sample is a study of cytomegalovirus exposure and HLA in healthy donors. As for the study in general: Earlier work reported 117 million unique TCR beta sequences from 180 million or so T cells. An early data release held around 80 million unique TCRs from HLA-typed donors. Study results and caveats: Among the most significant clusters, several appeared linked to common viral pathogens in a later analysis.

13 Jbeta primers and 60 Vbeta primers were used for the PCR. Using immunoSEQ multiplex PCR, the repertoire was profiled, and TCRdb retains in-frame clones only, with some absent. The sample lists around 120,000 clones; 84% were seen once. The material sequenced was PBMCs. The clonotype was recovered from a man aged 50 or older in good health and CMV-seronegative.

CDR3 sequence reads: CASSQAPWKYNEQFF. CDR3 sequence (DNA): TGCGCCAGCAGTCAGGCTCCGTGGAAATACAATGAGCAGTTCTTC. The gene calls are TRBV4-3 and TRBJ2-1; D gene uncertain. The CDR3 extends over 15 amino acids. V was clipped by 6 bases and J by 4 bases, with 16 bases between them. CDR1 is LGHNA, CDR2 YSLEER, per germline.